The 8 T cell receptor beta chains below come from one sample, sequenced in a study of shared clonotypes between healthy human individuals. Generated by immunoSEQ multiplex PCR, the TCRdb table keeps only in-frame clones and is missing some. The sample comprises over 1.4 million clones, roughly 96% of which are singletons, and roughly 1.2% rests with the top ten. The material sequenced was naive CD4+ T cells sorted from blood. The subset here: CD45RA+ positively selected. These TCRs come from a man younger than 45 in good health.

This sequence joins TRBV5-1 and TRBJ2-1; the match to TRBD1 covers 8 bases. Germline CDR1 and CDR2: SGHRS and YFSETQ. This CDR3 is 16 amino acids long. Trimming cost V 4 bases and J 1 base; bases outside gene matches: 7. The CDR3 DNA follows: TGCGCCAGCAGCCCCGGACAGGGTGCATCCTACAATGAGCAGTTCTTC. Its protein is CASSPGQGASYNEQFF.

The gene calls are TRBV2 and TRBJ2-5, with D hard to call. Germline V gives CDR1 SNHLY, CDR2 FYNNEI. Trimming pared 3 bases from V and 0 bases from J, leaving 5 bases between. CDR3 length equals 13 residues. CDR3 in amino acids: CASSEVYQETQYF. Written as DNA, the CDR3 is TGTGCCAGCAGTGAGGTGTACCAAGAGACCCAGTACTTC.

The rearrangement joins TRBV30 to TRBJ2-3, with unresolved D. Germline CDR1 is GTSNPN and CDR2 is SVGIG (reference sequence). Trimming cost V 1 base and J 5 bases, with 7 bases left between them. This CDR3 comprises 12 residues. The chain's CDR3 is CAWSAFGDTQYF. CDR3 nucleotide sequence: TGTGCCTGGAGTGCCTTTGGAGATACGCAGTATTTT.

Concerning this clone itself: Different DNA sequences within this sample yield the same CDR3. V gene TRBV6-5 combines with J gene TRBJ2-7; D gene ambiguous. V was trimmed by 0 bases and J by 3 bases, leaving 9 bases between them. CDR3 length equals 14 residues. The V gene's germline CDR1 is MNHEY and CDR2 SVGAGI. The DNA for the CDR3 is TGTGCCAGCAGTTACTCGAGGTTGAACTACGAGCAGTACTTC. Its protein is CASSYSRLNYEQYF.

The chain carries TRBV5-5 and TRBJ2-3, with 10 bases matching TRBD2. The germline V gene has CDR1 SGHKS and CDR2 YYEKEE (reference sequence). This CDR3 has 16 amino acids. V lost 0 bases and J lost 4; bases outside the gene matches: 5. The CDR3 DNA reads TGTGCCAGCAGCTTGGTTCCTAGCGGGAGTGCAGATACGCAGTATTTT. It translates to CASSLVPSGSADTQYF. Combining the CDR3 with reference TRBV5-5 and TRBJ2-3 gives the whole variable domain DAGVTQSPTHLIKTRGQQVTLRCSPISGHKSVSWYQQVLGQGPQFIFQYYEKEERGRGNFPDRFSARQFPNYSSELNVNALLLGDSALYLCASSLVPSGSADTQYFGPGTRLTVL.

This chain links TRBV15 with TRBJ2-5; 10 nucleotides line up with TRBD2. Germline V gene sequence: CDR1 LNHNV, CDR2 YYDKDF (reference sequence). The J segment lost 1 base and the V segment lost 9 bases, leaving 11 bases of the junction unmatched. The CDR3 runs to 16 residues. The CDR3 nucleotides are TGTGCCACGTTGGCTAGCGGGAGAGGCCCCCAAGAGACCCAGTACTTC. It yields the protein CATLASGRGPQETQYF.

The J gene is TRBJ1-1, the V gene TRBV2, with a tentative D call TRBD1 (6 bases). Looked up from germline, CDR1 is SNHLY and CDR2 is FYNNEI. Deletions cut 3 bases from V and 3 bases from J, with 11 bases between. This CDR3 has 14 amino acids. CDR3 sequence (DNA): TGTGCCAGCAGTGACCAGCCAGGGGACACTGAAGCTTTCTTT. This encodes CASSDQPGDTEAFF. The full variable domain, its missing parts supplied by reference TRBV2 and TRBJ1-1, is EPEVTQTPSHQVTQMGQEVILRCVPISNHLYFYWYRQILGQKVEFLVSFYNNEISEKSEIFDDQFSVERPDGSNFTLKIRSTKLEDSAMYFCASSDQPGDTEAFFGQGTRLTVV.

The V gene is TRBV5-1, the J gene TRBJ2-1; 9 positions agree with TRBD1. Germline lookup yields CDR1 SGHRS and CDR2 YFSETQ. V was pared by 6 bases and J by 8 bases, with 3 bases of the junction left unmatched. The CDR3 consists of 12 residues. This CDR3 reads CASTTGGDEQFF. The CDR3, as DNA: TGCGCCAGCACCACAGGGGGCGATGAGCAGTTCTTC.